The 11 T cell receptor beta chains presented below share a single source sample, sequenced in a study of cytomegalovirus exposure and HLA in healthy donors (dated by TCRdb to about 2017). The method was the immunoSEQ multiplex PCR assay. For the multiplex PCR, a mixture combining 60 forward primers for TCR Vbeta segments and 13 reverse primers for TCR Jbeta segments was used. Imported from immuneACCESS, the table was reduced by TCRdb to in-frame sequences with V and J called. These copies leave out some clones; in studies compared against another copy, an unresolved V gene accounts for under half, and the cause of the remainder is not known. The sample contains 150,000 or so clones, 79% of them found a single time. The top ten constitute 7.7% of the sample. The material sequenced was PBMCs. The receptors were gathered from a man aged 25-45 years in good health and CMV-seropositive.

This clone is a singleton in its sample. The V and J genes are TRBV5-6 and TRBJ1-2, with D perhaps TRBD1 (5 bases). V shed 4 bases and J shed 0 bases, with 13 bases lying between them. The CDR3 consists of 15 residues. Germline V gene lookup returns CDR1 SGHDT and CDR2 YYEEEE. The CDR3 is CASSPEGTPNYGYTF. DNA of the CDR3: TGTGCCAGCAGCCCCGAGGGGACTCCTAACTATGGCTACACCTTC.

The chain employs TRBV6-1 and TRBJ1-3; no definite D call. CDR1 is MNHNS, CDR2 SASEGT, per germline. The V end was cut by 3 bases, the J end by 0 bases, with 12 bases between. This CDR3 comprises 16 residues. The CDR3 spells CASSDFAGNSGNTIYF. The CDR3, as DNA: TGTGCCAGCAGTGATTTTGCGGGAAACTCTGGAAACACCATATATTTT.

This clone was seen just once. This rearrangement joins TRBV9 to TRBJ2-1, with 10 bases aligning to TRBD2. V was clipped by 5 bases and J by 4 bases; unmatched bases: 3. Per germline, CDR1 SGDLS and CDR2 YYNGEE. The CDR3 is 14 residues long. CDR3 DNA: TGTGCCAGCAGTAGCGGGAGGACTTACAATGAGCAGTTCTTC. The encoded protein is CASSSGRTYNEQFF.

The V call is TRBV7-9, the J call TRBJ2-5; perhaps TRBD1 as D (5 bases). CDR1 SEHNR and CDR2 FQNEAQ come from the germline V gene (reference sequence). V lost 0 bases, J lost 5 bases, and 10 bases lay in between. The length of the CDR3 is 14 residues. CDR3 sequence (DNA): TGTGCCAGCAGCTTAGCGTCAGGGCTGGAGACCCAGTACTTC. Translated: CASSLASGLETQYF.

The rearrangement joins TRBV7-2 to TRBJ1-2; 8 nucleotides agree with TRBD1. The CDR3 contains 13 residues. Germline lookup yields CDR1 SGHTA and CDR2 FQGNSA. The J segment lost 6 bases and the V segment lost 3 bases, leaving 3 bases of the junction unmatched. The CDR3 loop reads CASSFNRGNGYTF. DNA of the CDR3: TGTGCCAGCAGCTTCAACAGGGGGAATGGCTACACCTTC.

This clone occurred once. This chain links TRBV4-2 with TRBJ1-3; D is uncertain. From germline, CDR1 is LGHNA and CDR2 YNFKEQ. The length of the CDR3 is 15 residues. With 0 bases removed from V and 0 bases from J, the gap between germline ends came to 6 bases. The CDR3 here is CASSQDLLSGNTIYF. In DNA, the CDR3 is TGTGCCAGCAGCCAAGATCTACTCTCTGGAAACACCATATATTTT.

The rearrangement links TRBV6-1 to TRBJ1-6, with 7 positions matching TRBD1. The CDR3 has 17 amino acids. The J segment lost 8 bases and the V segment lost 1 base, leaving 11 bases of the junction unmatched. The germline V gene has CDR1 MNHNS and CDR2 SASEGT. CDR3 coding DNA: TGTGCCAGCAGTGAAGGATTACAGGGGTATCGTGATTCACCCCTCCACTTT. Translated, it gives CASSEGLQGYRDSPLHF.

The rearrangement uses TRBV7-2 and TRBJ1-1, with 8 positions matching TRBD1. The length of the CDR3 is 15 residues. V trimming: 4 bases; J trimming: 3 bases; junction bases outside the gene matches: 7. Germline CDR1 and CDR2: SGHTA and FQGNSA. The CDR3 DNA follows: TGTGCCAGCAGCTCAGTGGGACAGGTTTACACTGAAGCTTTCTTT. This translates into CASSSVGQVYTEAFF.

In its sample, this clone was seen once. The V call is TRBV7-9, the J call TRBJ1-1; weak D call: TRBD1 (6 bases). There are 14 residues in the CDR3. The ends were cut back, 0 bases at V and 6 bases at J, with 11 bases in the middle. Germline assignment: CDR1 SEHNR and CDR2 FQNEAQ (reference sequence). The CDR3 sequence: CASSLALGGAEAFF. CDR3 nucleotide sequence: TGTGCCAGCAGCTTAGCCCTTGGGGGCGCTGAAGCTTTCTTT.

This chain links TRBV28 with TRBJ2-7; no clear D. The CDR3 has 12 residues. Germline CDR1 MDHEN, CDR2 SYDVKM. Between the trimmed V and J ends, which lost 4 bases and 3 bases, there was a span of 7 bases. CDR3 sequence reads: CASSSTVYEQYF. The DNA of the CDR3 is TGTGCCAGCAGTTCGACTGTCTACGAGCAGTACTTC.

The chain carries TRBV29-1 and TRBJ1-2; D possibly corresponds to TRBD1 (6 bases). The CDR3 totals 15 residues. Germline V CDR1 and CDR2: SQVTM, ANQGSEA. Trimming left V 7 bases short and J 6 bases short, with 24 bases between. The CDR3 DNA reads as TGCAGCGCCGAATACACAGGGAGGGGAGGACATGGCTACACCTTC. Translated, it gives CSAEYTGRGGHGYTF.